The next 10 T cell receptor beta chains were all read from a single sample in a study of blood T cell repertoires in COVID-19. TCRdb keeps only in-frame clones here, not all; method: immunoSEQ multiplex PCR. The sample gives about 62,000 clones, approximately 87% of which show up once; almost 4% is in the top ten. The sequenced sample consisted of peripheral blood. These receptors came from a human donor in a cohort sampled during active COVID-19.

The chain is built from TRBV6-2 or TRBV6-3 and TRBJ2-7; 10 bases fit TRBD2. Germline assignment: CDR1 MNHEY and CDR2 SVGEGT. The CDR3 is made up of 14 amino acids. V gave up 5 bases and J gave up 2 bases; unmatched junction bases: 3. The CDR3 region is CASSQSGRAYEQYF. As DNA, the CDR3 is TGTGCCAGCAGTCAAAGCGGGAGGGCCTACGAGCAGTACTTC.

In its sample, this clone was seen once. The CDR3 reads CASSPGTGGNTEAFF. CDR3 in DNA: TGTGCCAGCAGCCCGGGGACGGGGGGGAACACTGAAGCTTTCTTT. The V gene is TRBV7-6, the J gene TRBJ1-1, with D tentatively TRBD1 (5 bases). The CDR3 sequence is 15 residues long. V dropped 5 bases and J dropped 1 base, with 14 bases sitting between them. Germline loops: CDR1 SGHVS, CDR2 FNYEAQ.

This clone was observed a single time. The chain has TRBV27 and TRBJ1-6, with 9 nucleotides matching TRBD1. This CDR3 has 17 residues. V was clipped by 4 bases and J by 5 bases; unmatched bases: 9. CDR1 and CDR2 (germline): MNHEY, SMNVEV (reference sequence). The CDR3 sequence: CASSSTTRDRDNSPLHF. For the CDR3, the DNA is TGTGCCAGCAGTTCAACAACCCGGGACAGGGATAATTCACCCCTCCACTTT.

The V and J genes are TRBV29-1 and TRBJ2-7; 11 nucleotides align to TRBD1. Per germline, CDR1 SQVTM and CDR2 ANQGSEA. This CDR3 spans 16 amino acids. V shed 1 base and J 7 bases; nucleotides not matched to a gene: 12. The CDR3 DNA follows: TGCAGCGTTGAAGGGTTGTTGGGACAGGGGGTGAGAGAGCAGTACTTC. Translation gives CSVEGLLGQGVREQYF.

The chain combines TRBV6-6 with TRBJ1-1, with 9 bases fitting TRBD1. CDR1 and CDR2 from the germline V gene are MNHNY and SVGAGI (reference sequence). The CDR3 is made up of 14 amino acids. V shed 6 bases, J shed 3 bases, and the junction held 5 bases outside the gene matches. The CDR3 loop reads CASSPQGADTEAFF. The DNA of the CDR3 is TGTGCCAGCAGCCCACAGGGGGCGGACACTGAAGCTTTCTTT.

The chain links TRBV20-1 to TRBJ2-1, with a weak D call TRBD2 (5 bases). V lost 3 bases to trimming and J lost 6 bases, with 18 bases between them. CDR3 length equals 15 residues. Per germline, CDR1 DFQATT and CDR2 SNEGSKA (reference sequence). The CDR3 here is CSASNPSFLANEQFF. CDR3 nucleotides: TGCAGTGCTAGTAATCCTAGCTTTCTTGCCAATGAGCAGTTCTTC.

This sequence joins TRBV6-1 and TRBJ1-2; TRBD1 matches at 11 bases. Germline V gives CDR1 MNHNS, CDR2 SASEGT. V was pared by 1 base and J by 5 bases, with 6 bases of the junction left unmatched. This CDR3 has 16 residues. The CDR3 is CASSEVLDRGLYGYTF. CDR3 DNA sequence: TGTGCCAGCAGTGAAGTATTGGACAGGGGGCTTTATGGCTACACCTTC.

The J gene is TRBJ2-5, the V gene TRBV9, with D perhaps TRBD2 (6 bases). Germline lookup yields CDR1 SGDLS and CDR2 YYNGEE. This CDR3 has 14 amino acids. V lost 4 bases and J 5 bases, leaving 15 bases between the germline ends. The CDR3 loop is CASSPQTSRETQYF. In DNA, the CDR3 is TGTGCCAGCAGCCCACAAACTAGCCGGGAGACCCAGTACTTC. The full variable domain, its missing parts supplied by reference TRBV9 and TRBJ2-5, is DSGVTQTPKHLITATGQRVTLRCSPRSGDLSVYWYQQSLDQGLQFLIQYYNGEERAKGNILERFSAQQFPDLHSELNLSSLELGDSALYFCASSPQTSRETQYFGPGTRLLVL.

The genes are TRBV29-1 and TRBJ1-1, with 7 nucleotides matching TRBD1. The CDR3 is 11 residues long. Trimming took 5 bases from V and 8 from J; bases not matched to a gene: 5. Germline V gene lookup returns CDR1 SQVTM and CDR2 ANQGSEA. CDR3 in DNA: TGCAGCGTTCGACAGGGAAGGGAAGCTTTCTTT. It codes for CSVRQGREAFF.

This clone was seen only a few times. This chain connects TRBV7-4 to TRBJ2-7, with 7 bases that match TRBD2. V trimming: 5 bases; J trimming: 1 base; junction bases outside the gene matches: 5. CDR3 length: 14 amino acids. Germline V lookup: CDR1 SGHVT, CDR2 SQSDAQ. The CDR3 DNA is TGTGCCAGCAGCATTAGCGGGCCGTCCTACGAGCAGTACTTC. It specifies CASSISGPSYEQYF.